A selection of T cell receptor beta chains follows, all from one sample in a study of CD8+CD57+ T cells in acquired aplastic anemia. One entry per CDR3 protein results from TCRdb running MiXCR on the reads. Of a few hundred thousand distinct CDR3 sequences listed, 60% to 65% were seen once; the top ten hold around 28%. The material sequenced was sorted CD4+, CD8+, or CD8+CD57+ T cells (not recorded which) from PBMCs. The receptors derive from a human donor in good health. The CDR3 runs from the conserved cysteine through the conserved F or W. The D gene is left open where the match is weak. Clone size is shown for a subset of rows, as once, few, many or a class of expanded clone.

TRBJ1-1,.,TRBV12-3/TRBV12-4,.,TGTGCCAGCCGGGACGTCCGGAGGGACACTGAAGCTTTCTTT,CASRDVRRDTEAFF
TRBJ1-1,.,TRBV6-1,once,TGTGCCAGCACCCTACAGGGTGTCACTGAAGCTTTCTTT,CASTLQGVTEAFF
TRBJ2-7,TRBD2,TRBV2,once,TGTGCCAGCAGTAAAACCGGGACTAGCGGGGGTTACGAGCAGTACTTC,CASSKTGTSGGYEQYF
TRBJ2-3,TRBD2,TRBV20-1,.,TGCAGTGCAGAATCTAGCGGAGCGGGAGATACGCAGTATTTT,CSAESSGAGDTQYF
TRBJ2-1,.,TRBV9,.,TGTGCCAGCAGCGTAGGGGATGGTAATGAGCAGTTCTTC,CASSVGDGNEQFF
TRBJ2-1,.,TRBV7-6,.,TGTGCCAGCAGTAAATACAACAATGAGCAGTTCTTC,CASSKYNNEQFF
TRBJ1-2,.,TRBV19,.,TGTGCCAGTAGTCTACGACTAGGGTATGGCTACACCTTC,CASSLRLGYGYTF
TRBJ2-7,TRBD2,TRBV19,many,TGTGCCAGTAGTTGGGGGACTAGCGATTGGTACGAGCAGTACTTC,CASSWGTSDWYEQYF
TRBJ2-7,TRBD1,TRBV7-3,.,TGTGCCAGCAGCTCCCTCCGGGACAGGGCTCCCTATTCCCTTTACGAGCAGTACTTC,CASSSLRDRAPYSLYEQYF
TRBJ2-1,.,TRBV5-1,.,TGCGCCAGCCCAACCGGGACACCAACGGTGAATGAGCAGTTCTTC,CASPTGTPTVNEQFF